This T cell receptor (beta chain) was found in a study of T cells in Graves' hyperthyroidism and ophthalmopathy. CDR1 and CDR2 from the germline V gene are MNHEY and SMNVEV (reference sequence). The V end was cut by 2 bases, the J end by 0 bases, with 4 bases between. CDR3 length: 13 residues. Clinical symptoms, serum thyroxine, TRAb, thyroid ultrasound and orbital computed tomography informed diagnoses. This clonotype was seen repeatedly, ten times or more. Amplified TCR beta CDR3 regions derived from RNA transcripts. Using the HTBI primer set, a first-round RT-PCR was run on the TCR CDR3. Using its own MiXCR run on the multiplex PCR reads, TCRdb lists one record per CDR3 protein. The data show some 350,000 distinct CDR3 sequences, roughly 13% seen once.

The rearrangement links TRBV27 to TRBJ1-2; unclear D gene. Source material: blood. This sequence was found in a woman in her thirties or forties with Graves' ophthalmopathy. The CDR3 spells CASSLSPNYGYTF. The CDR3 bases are TGTGCCAGCAGTTTAAGTCCTAACTATGGCTACACCTTC.